Listed below are T cell receptor beta chains from one sample, sequenced in a study of CD8+CD57+ T cells in acquired aplastic anemia. TCRdb independently ran MiXCR on the reads; one entry per CDR3 protein. Among 150,000 to 200,000 distinct CDR3 sequences listed, approximately 43% were seen once. Sequenced material: sorted CD4+, CD8+, or CD8+CD57+ T cells (not recorded which) from PBMCs. The source is a human donor in good health. Each CDR3 is given with its conserved first and last residue. Fields, in order: D gene, clone size, J gene, V gene, CDR3 protein, CDR3 DNA. A D gene is named only where the DNA matches it firmly. Expanded clones get a size class; other rows say once, few or many, or leave the size out.

>TRBD2|-|TRBJ2-3|TRBV20-1
CSPLAGTDTQYF
TGCAGTCCGCTAGCGGGCACAGATACGCAGTATTTT
>TRBD2|few|TRBJ2-3|TRBV19
CASKGRALDDTQYF
TGTGCCAGTAAGGGGAGGGCCCTCGACGATACGCAGTATTTT
>TRBD1|many|TRBJ1-1|TRBV29-1
CSVEGQGRYTEAFF
TGCAGCGTTGAGGGACAGGGAAGATACACTGAAGCTTTCTTT
>-|-|TRBJ1-1|TRBV18
CASSRGRDTEAFF
TGTGCCAGCTCACGAGGAAGGGATACTGAAGCTTTCTTT
>-|-|TRBJ2-1|TRBV11-1
CASSLDLVGRGYNEQFF
TGTGCCAGCAGCTTAGACCTCGTCGGGAGAGGCTACAATGAGCAGTTCTTC
>TRBD1|-|TRBJ1-1|TRBV20-1
CSARRRTGNTEAFF
TGCAGTGCTAGGAGGCGGACAGGGAACACTGAAGCTTTCTTT
>-|once|TRBJ2-3|TRBV2
CASKGRDTQYF
TGTGCCAGCAAAGGGAGGGATACGCAGTATTTT
>-|-|TRBJ2-3|TRBV7-2
CASSLAVDTQYF
TGTGCCAGCAGCTTAGCCGTAGATACGCAGTATTTT
>TRBD1|-|TRBJ2-7|TRBV2
CASSVIGGWDYEQYF
TGTGCCAGCAGTGTGATAGGGGGCTGGGACTACGAGCAGTACTTC
>TRBD2|few|TRBJ2-2|TRBV5-5
CASSSMTTSGSRTGELFF
TGTGCCAGCAGCTCCATGACTACTAGCGGGAGTCGCACCGGGGAGCTGTTTTTT
>TRBD2|many|TRBJ2-2|TRBV7-3
CASSQRGGGTGELFF
TGTGCCAGCAGCCAGCGGGGTGGGGGGACCGGGGAGCTGTTTTTT
>-|many|TRBJ2-7|TRBV6-1
CASSETHFSYEQYF
TGTGCCAGCAGTGAAACCCACTTCTCCTACGAGCAGTACTTC
>-|-|TRBJ1-5|TRBV4-1
CASSQDTVYNQPQHF
TGCGCCAGCAGCCAAGATACGGTCTACAATCAGCCCCAGCATTTT
>-|many|TRBJ1-3|TRBV9
CASSVATPGNTIYF
TGTGCCAGCAGCGTAGCTACTCCGGGTAACACCATATATTTT
>TRBD1|-|TRBJ1-5|TRBV2
CASRTGGVVNQPQHF
TGTGCCAGCAGGACAGGGGGCGTTGTCAATCAGCCCCAGCATTTT
>TRBD1|-|TRBJ1-2|TRBV27
CASSTYRGPNYGYTF
TGTGCCAGCAGTACCTACAGGGGGCCCAACTATGGCTACACCTTC
>-|many|TRBJ1-5|TRBV20-1
CSARDSRQNQPQHF
TGCAGTGCTAGAGATAGCCGGCAAAATCAGCCCCAGCATTTT
>-|many|TRBJ2-7|TRBV7-2
CASSLGQGTYEQYF
TGTGCCAGCAGCTTGGGGCAGGGGACCTACGAGCAGTACTTC
>-|-|TRBJ2-7|TRBV12-3/TRBV12-4
CASSLRTYEQYF
TGTGCCAGCAGTTTGCGCACCTACGAGCAGTACTTC
>-|-|TRBJ2-1|TRBV19
CASSFRGMLYNEQFF
TGTGCCAGTTCTTTTCGCGGGATGCTATACAATGAGCAGTTCTTC
>-|few|TRBJ1-6|TRBV20-1
CSAPGARESPLHF
TGCAGTGCCCCGGGAGCTAGGGAATCACCCCTCCACTTT
>-|-|TRBJ2-7|TRBV10-3
CASSGDTYEQYF
TGTGCCAGCTCAGGAGACACCTACGAGCAGTACTTC
>TRBD1|-|TRBJ2-5|TRBV20-1
CSARTGGETQYF
TGCAGTGCACGGACAGGCGGAGAGACCCAGTACTTC